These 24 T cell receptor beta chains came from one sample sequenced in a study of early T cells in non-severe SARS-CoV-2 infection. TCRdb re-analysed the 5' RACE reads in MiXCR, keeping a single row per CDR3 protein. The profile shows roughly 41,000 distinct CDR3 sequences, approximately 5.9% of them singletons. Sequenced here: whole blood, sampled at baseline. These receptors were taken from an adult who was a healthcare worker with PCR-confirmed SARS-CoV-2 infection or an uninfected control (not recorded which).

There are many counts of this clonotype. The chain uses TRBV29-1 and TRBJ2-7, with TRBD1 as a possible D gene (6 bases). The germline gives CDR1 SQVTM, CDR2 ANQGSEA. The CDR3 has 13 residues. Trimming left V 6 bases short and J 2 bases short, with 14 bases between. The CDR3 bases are TGCAGCGTCAAGACAGGTAGCACCTACGAGCAGTACTTC. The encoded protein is CSVKTGSTYEQYF.

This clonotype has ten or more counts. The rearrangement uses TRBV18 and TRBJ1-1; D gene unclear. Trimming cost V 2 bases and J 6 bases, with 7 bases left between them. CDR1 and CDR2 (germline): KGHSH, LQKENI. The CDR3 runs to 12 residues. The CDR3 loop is CASSPGRAEAFF. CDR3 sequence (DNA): TGTGCCAGCTCACCAGGGAGAGCTGAAGCTTTCTTT.

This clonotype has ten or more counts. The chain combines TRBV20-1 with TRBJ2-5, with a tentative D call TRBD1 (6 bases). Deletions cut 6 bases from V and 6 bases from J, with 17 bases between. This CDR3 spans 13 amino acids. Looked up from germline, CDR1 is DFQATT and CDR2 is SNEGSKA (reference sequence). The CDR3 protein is CSASNRELKTQYF. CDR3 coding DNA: TGCAGTGCCTCGAACAGGGAGTTAAAGACCCAGTACTTC.

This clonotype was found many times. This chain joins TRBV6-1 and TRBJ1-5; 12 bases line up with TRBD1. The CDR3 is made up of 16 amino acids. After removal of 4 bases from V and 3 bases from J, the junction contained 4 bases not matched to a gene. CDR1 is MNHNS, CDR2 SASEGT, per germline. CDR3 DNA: TGTGCCAGCAGTGCCCGGGACAGGGGGCTCAATCAGCCCCAGCATTTT. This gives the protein CASSARDRGLNQPQHF.

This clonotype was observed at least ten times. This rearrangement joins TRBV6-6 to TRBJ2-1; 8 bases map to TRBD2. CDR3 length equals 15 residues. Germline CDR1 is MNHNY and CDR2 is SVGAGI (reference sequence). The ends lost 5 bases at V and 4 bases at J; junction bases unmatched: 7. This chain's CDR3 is CASSPLTSEYNEQFF. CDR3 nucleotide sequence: TGTGCCAGCAGTCCACTGACTAGCGAGTACAATGAGCAGTTCTTC.

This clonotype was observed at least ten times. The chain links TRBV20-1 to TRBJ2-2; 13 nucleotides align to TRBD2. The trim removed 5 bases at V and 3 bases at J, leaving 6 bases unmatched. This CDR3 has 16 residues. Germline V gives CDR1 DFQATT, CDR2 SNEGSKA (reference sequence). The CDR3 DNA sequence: TGCAGTGCTCCGGGACTAGCGGGAAGGTACACCGGGGAGCTGTTTTTT. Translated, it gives CSAPGLAGRYTGELFF.

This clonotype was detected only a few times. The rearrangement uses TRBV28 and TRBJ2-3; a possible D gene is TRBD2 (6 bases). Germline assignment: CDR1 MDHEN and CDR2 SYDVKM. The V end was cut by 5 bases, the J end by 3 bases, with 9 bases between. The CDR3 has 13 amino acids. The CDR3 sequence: CASSPGTTDTQYF. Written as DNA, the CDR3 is TGTGCCAGCAGTCCGGGGACTACAGATACGCAGTATTTT.

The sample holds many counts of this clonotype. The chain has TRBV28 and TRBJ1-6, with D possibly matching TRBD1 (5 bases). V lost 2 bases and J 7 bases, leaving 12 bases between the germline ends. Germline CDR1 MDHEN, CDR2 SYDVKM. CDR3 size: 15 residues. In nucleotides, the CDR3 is TGTGCCAGCAGTTTACCAGGGAGAGAAAATTCACCCCTCCACTTT. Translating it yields CASSLPGRENSPLHF.

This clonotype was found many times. The CDR3 nucleotides read TGTGCCAGCAGCGTAGGGCCCGGGAGTGTCTACAATGAGCAGTTCTTC. Translated, it gives CASSVGPGSVYNEQFF. The rearrangement uses TRBV9 and TRBJ2-1; D might be TRBD2 (6 bases). The CDR3 contains 16 residues. Trimming took 0 bases from V and 3 from J, leaving 13 bases between them. Germline V gene sequence: CDR1 SGDLS, CDR2 YYNGEE.

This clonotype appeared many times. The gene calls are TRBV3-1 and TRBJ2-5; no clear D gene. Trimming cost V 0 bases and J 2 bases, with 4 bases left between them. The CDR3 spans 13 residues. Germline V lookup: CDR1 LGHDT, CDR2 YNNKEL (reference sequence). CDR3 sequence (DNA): TGTGCCAGCAGCCAAGAATATCAAGAGACCCAGTACTTC. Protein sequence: CASSQEYQETQYF.

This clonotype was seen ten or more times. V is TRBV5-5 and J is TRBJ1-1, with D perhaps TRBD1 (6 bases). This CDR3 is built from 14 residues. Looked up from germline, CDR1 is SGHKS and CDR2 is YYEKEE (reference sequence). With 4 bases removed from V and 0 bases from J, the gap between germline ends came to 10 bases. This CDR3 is CASSGQSLNTEAFF. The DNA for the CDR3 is TGTGCCAGCAGCGGACAGAGCCTGAACACTGAAGCTTTCTTT.

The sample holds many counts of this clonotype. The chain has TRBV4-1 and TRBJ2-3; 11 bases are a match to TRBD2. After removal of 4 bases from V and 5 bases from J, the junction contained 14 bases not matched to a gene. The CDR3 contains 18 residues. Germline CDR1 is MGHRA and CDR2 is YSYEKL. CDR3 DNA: TGCGCCAGCAGCCCCAGCCCCAATAGCGGGAGGGCCGGAGATACGCAGTATTTT. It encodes CASSPSPNSGRAGDTQYF.

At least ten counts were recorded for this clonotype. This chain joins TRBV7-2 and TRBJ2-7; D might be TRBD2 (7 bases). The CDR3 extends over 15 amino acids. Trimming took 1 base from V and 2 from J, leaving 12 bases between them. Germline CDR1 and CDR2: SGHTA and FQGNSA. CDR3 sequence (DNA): TGTGCCAGCAGCTTAGAAACGGGGGGCCCCTACGAGCAGTACTTC. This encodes CASSLETGGPYEQYF.

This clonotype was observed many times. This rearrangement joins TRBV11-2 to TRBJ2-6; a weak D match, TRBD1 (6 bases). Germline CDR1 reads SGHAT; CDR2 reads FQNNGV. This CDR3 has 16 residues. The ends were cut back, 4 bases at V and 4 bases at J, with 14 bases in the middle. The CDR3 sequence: CASSSYRASGANVLTF. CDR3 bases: TGTGCCAGCAGCTCCTACAGGGCATCCGGGGCCAACGTCCTGACTTTC.

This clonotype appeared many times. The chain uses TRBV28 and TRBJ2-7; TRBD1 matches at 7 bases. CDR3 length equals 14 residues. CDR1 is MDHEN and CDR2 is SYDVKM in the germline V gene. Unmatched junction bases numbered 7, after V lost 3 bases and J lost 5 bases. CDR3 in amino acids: CASSFITGDHEQYF. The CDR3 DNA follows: TGTGCCAGCAGTTTTATAACAGGGGACCACGAGCAGTACTTC.

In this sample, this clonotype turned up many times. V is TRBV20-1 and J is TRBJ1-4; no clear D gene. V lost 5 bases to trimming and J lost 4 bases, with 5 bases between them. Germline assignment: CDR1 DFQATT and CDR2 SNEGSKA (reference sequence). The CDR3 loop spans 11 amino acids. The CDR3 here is CSAPFNEKLFF. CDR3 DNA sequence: TGCAGTGCTCCCTTTAATGAAAAACTGTTTTTT.

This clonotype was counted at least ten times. The CDR3 nucleotides read TGTGCCACCAGCAGGACGGGACTCGTTTTTTCCGAGCAGTACTTC. It is translated as CATSRTGLVFSEQYF. The V call is TRBV15, the J call TRBJ2-7; possible D gene TRBD2, 6 bases. Germline CDR1 and CDR2: LNHNV and YYDKDF (reference sequence). Between the trimmed V and J ends, which lost 3 bases and 6 bases, there was a span of 18 bases. This CDR3 has 15 residues.

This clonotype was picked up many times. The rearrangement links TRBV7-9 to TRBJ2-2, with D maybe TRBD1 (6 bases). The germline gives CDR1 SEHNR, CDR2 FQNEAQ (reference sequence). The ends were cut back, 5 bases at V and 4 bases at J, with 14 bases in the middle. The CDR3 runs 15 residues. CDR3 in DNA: TGTGCCAGCAGCCCTAACAGGGAGATCACCGGGGAGCTGTTTTTT. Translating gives CASSPNREITGELFF.

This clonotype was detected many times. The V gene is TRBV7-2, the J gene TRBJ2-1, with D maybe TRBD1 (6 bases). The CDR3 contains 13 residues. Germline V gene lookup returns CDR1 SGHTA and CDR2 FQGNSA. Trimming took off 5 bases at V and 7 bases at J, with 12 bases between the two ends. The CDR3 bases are TGTGCCAGCAGCCAGGGGAGACTGAATGAGCAGTTCTTC. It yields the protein CASSQGRLNEQFF.

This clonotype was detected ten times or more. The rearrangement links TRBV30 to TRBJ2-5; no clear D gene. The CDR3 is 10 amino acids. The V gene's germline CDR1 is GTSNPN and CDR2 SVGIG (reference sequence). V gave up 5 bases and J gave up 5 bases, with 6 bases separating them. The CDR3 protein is CAWGRETQYF. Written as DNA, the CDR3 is TGTGCCTGGGGTAGGGAGACCCAGTACTTC.

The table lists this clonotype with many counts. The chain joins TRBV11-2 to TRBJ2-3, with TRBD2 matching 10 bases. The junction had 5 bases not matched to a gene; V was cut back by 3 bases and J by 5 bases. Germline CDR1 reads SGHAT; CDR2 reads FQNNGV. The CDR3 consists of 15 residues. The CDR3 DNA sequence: TGTGCCAGCAGCTTCGGAGCGGGAGGGCAAGATACGCAGTATTTT. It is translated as CASSFGAGGQDTQYF. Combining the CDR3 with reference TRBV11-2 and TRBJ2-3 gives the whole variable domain EAGVAQSPRYKIIEKRQSVAFWCNPISGHATLYWYQQILGQGPKLLIQFQNNGVVDDSQLPKDRFSAERLKGVDSTLKIQPAKLEDSAVYLCASSFGAGGQDTQYFGPGTRLTVL.

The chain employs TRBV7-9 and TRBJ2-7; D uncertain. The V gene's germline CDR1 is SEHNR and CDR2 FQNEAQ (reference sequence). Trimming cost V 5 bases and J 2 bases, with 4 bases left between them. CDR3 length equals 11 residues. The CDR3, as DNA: TGTGCCAGCAGCCTTACCTACGAGCAGTACTTC. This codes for CASSLTYEQYF.

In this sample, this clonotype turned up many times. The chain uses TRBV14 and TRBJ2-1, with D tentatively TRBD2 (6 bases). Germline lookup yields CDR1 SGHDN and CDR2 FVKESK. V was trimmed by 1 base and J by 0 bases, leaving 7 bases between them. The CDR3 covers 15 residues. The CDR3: CASSQVRGSYNEQFF. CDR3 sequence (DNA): TGTGCCAGCAGCCAAGTGCGGGGCTCCTACAATGAGCAGTTCTTC.

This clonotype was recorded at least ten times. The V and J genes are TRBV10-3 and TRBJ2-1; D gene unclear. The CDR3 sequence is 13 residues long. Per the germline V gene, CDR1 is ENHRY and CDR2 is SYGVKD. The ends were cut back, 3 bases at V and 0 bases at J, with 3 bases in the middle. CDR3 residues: CAISDSSYNEQFF. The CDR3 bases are TGTGCCATCAGTGACAGCTCCTACAATGAGCAGTTCTTC.